This T cell receptor beta chain was captured in a study of CXCR3-negative and CXCR3-positive naive CD8 T cells. General study findings and limits: Researchers report that CXCR3-positive naive cells carry more hydrophobic TRB CDR3s than CXCR3-negative naive cells.

Of note for this clonotype: Its antigen is as yet unknown.

The germline V gene has CDR1 SQVTM and CDR2 ANQGSEA. The CDR3 is made up of 16 amino acids. Via 5' RACE with UMI labels, TRB cDNA libraries were prepared. Using the 5' RACE reads, TCRdb records one entry per CDR3 protein without DNA. The sample includes some 120,000 distinct CDR3 sequences. The source material was naive CXCR3+ CD8+ T cells from blood. Noted subset: CD45RO-CCR7+CD27+CD95- naive CD8+ T cells expressing CXCR3 (TNR3+). The genes are TRBV29-1 and TRBJ2-7; the TCRdb call, TRBD1, lacks DNA for checking. The clonotype originates from a human donor in good health. Some clones in this sample may be carry-over from other donors' samples. This chain's CDR3 is CSVEDPTGAGSYEQYF.